This T cell receptor (beta chain) was identified during a study of cytomegalovirus exposure and HLA in healthy donors. The CDR3 is 13 amino acids. Germline CDR1 and CDR2: MNHEY and SVGAGI. PCR employed 60 Vbeta and 13 Jbeta primers. Sequencing was performed with immunoSEQ multiplex PCR; in TCRdb, only in-frame clones are kept and a portion is missing. The sample lists 80,000 to 100,000 clones, around four fifths occurring once. About this clone itself: Its antigen is unidentified. Mismatch with germline at one junction end may stem from a read error.

Whole-study findings and limits: Several top significant clusters appeared, in a later analysis, to be linked to common viral pathogens.

Input material: PBMCs. The source of this sequence is a man in his fifties in good health and CMV-seropositive. V gene TRBV6-5 combines with J gene TRBJ1-1, with a possible D match to TRBD1 (6 bases). The CDR3 here is CASSHETGCQHYF. The CDR3 DNA is TGTGCCAGCAGTCATGAGACAGGTTGCCAACATTACTTT.